This TCR beta chain was found in a study of shared clonotypes between healthy human individuals. Study findings and constraints: Memory subsets generally showed smaller estimated richness than naive subsets did. Among donors, clonotype sharing was expected to be affected by sequencing depth.

Trimming left V 5 bases short and J 3 bases short, with 8 bases between. The CDR3 contains 13 residues. From germline, CDR1 is SGHTA and CDR2 FQGTGA. Points on this clone: The antigen remains undetermined.

Investigators divided CD4+ cells into CD45RA+ naive and CD45RA-negative memory subsets. Using immunoSEQ multiplex PCR, the repertoire was profiled, and TCRdb retains in-frame clones only, with some absent. The sample has some 680,000 clones; around 73% are singletons. Input material: memory CD4+ T cells sorted from blood. Subset indicated: CD45RA-negative fraction. This rearrangement joins TRBV7-3 to TRBJ1-5; no firm D call. The receptor comes from a woman aged 30 to 39 in good health. The CDR3 loop reads CASSGNVNQPQHF. DNA for the CDR3: TGTGCCAGCAGCGGTAACGTCAATCAGCCCCAGCATTTT.